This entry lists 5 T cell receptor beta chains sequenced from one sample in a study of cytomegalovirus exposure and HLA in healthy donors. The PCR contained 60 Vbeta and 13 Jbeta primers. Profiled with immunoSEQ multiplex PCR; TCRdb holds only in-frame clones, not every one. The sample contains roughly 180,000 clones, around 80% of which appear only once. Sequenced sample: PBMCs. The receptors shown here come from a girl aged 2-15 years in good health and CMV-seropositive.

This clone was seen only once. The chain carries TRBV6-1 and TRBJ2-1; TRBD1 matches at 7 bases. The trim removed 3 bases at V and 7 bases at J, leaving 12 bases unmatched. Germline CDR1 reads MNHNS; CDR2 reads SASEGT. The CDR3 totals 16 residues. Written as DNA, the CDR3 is TGTGCCAGCAGTGAGTTTTGGGACAGAGATGGGAATGAGCAGTTCTTC. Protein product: CASSEFWDRDGNEQFF.

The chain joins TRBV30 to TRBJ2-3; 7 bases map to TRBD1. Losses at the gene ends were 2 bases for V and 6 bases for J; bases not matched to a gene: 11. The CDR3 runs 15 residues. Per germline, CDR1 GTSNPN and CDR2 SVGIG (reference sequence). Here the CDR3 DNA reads TGTGCCTGGAGTACCACCGGGACAGTATATGATACGCAGTATTTT. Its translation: CAWSTTGTVYDTQYF.

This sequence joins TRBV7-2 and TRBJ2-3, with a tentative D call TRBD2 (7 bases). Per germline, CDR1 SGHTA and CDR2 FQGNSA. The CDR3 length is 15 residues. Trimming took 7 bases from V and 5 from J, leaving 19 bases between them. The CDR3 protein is CASTPFGGAGDTQYF. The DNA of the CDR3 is TGTGCCAGCACCCCTTTTGGGGGGGCAGGAGATACGCAGTATTTT.

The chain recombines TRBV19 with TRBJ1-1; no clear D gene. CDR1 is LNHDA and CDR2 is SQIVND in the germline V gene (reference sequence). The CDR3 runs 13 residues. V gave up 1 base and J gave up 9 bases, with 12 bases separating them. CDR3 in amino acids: CASSIVGHPKAFF. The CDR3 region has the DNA TGTGCCAGTAGTATAGTGGGCCACCCGAAAGCTTTCTTT.

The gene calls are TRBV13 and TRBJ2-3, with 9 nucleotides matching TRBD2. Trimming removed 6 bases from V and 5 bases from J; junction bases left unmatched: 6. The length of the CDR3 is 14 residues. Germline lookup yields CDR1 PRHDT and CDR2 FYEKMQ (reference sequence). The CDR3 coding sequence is TGTGCCAGCAGTGGACTAGCGTCACGAGATACGCAGTATTTT. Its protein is CASSGLASRDTQYF.